This T cell receptor beta chain is from a study of cytotoxic CD8 clonotypes in ibrutinib-treated CLL. The overall study: After a median of around six years, around 15 patients stayed remitted and 12 progressed; responses had been partial in around 25 and complete in 2. Mean productive templates were under 260,000; mean productive rearrangements were over 80,000.

Clones were read by immunoSEQ multiplex PCR, and TCRdb kept only the in-frame ones, dropping some. This table holds 250,000 to 350,000 clones, 60% to 80% found once. A note on this clone: Its antigen is currently unknown.

Trimming took 3 bases from V and 1 from J; bases not matched to a gene: 5. Looked up from germline, CDR1 is SGHRS and CDR2 is YFSETQ. The CDR3 sequence is 15 residues long. General study findings and limits: There were differences in sampling times between sustained-remission and progressing patients. An increase in clonality occurred at ibrutinib response, followed by a return toward baseline at progression.

The receptor was isolated from a human donor with chronic lymphocytic leukemia. V usage is TRBV5-1 and J usage is TRBJ1-1, with 8 bases matching TRBD1. Material: PBMCs, obtained at disease progression, from a patient treated with ibrutinib. CDR3 sequence: CASSSGQGGNTEAFF. DNA for the CDR3: TGCGCCAGCAGCTCCGGACAGGGAGGGAACACTGAAGCTTTCTTT.